The next 24 T cell receptor beta chains were all read from a single sample in a study of shared clonotypes between healthy human individuals. Terminally differentiated effector memory CD45RA+ cells were excluded by CCR7 positive selection of CD45RO-negative cells. Measured with immunoSEQ multiplex PCR; TCRdb has only the in-frame clones, and not every one. The repertoire includes about 2 million clones, less than 95% of them detected once, and roughly 1% sits in the top ten. The sequencing input was naive CD8+ T cells sorted from blood. These TCRs come from a man aged 18 to 29 in good health.

The chain couples TRBV7-8 to TRBJ2-1; possibly TRBD2 for D (6 bases). This CDR3 contains 15 residues. V was cut by 0 bases and J by 8 bases, with 14 bases left in between. CDR1 and CDR2 (germline): SGHVS, FQNEAQ. The CDR3 sequence is CASSLAPGSLDEQFF. DNA for the CDR3: TGTGCCAGCAGCTTAGCACCCGGGAGTCTCGATGAGCAGTTCTTC. The entire variable domain, with the rest obtained from reference TRBV7-8 and TRBJ2-1, is as follows: GAGVSQSPRYKVAKRGQDVALRCDPISGHVSLFWYQQALGQGPEFLTYFQNEAQLDKSGLPSDRFFAERPEGSVSTLKIQRTQQEDSAVYLCASSLAPGSLDEQFFGPGTRLTVL.

The chain carries TRBV13 and TRBJ2-5, with D possibly being TRBD1 (5 bases). Per the germline V gene, CDR1 is PRHDT and CDR2 is FYEKMQ (reference sequence). There are 13 residues in the CDR3. Trimming removed 3 bases from V and 5 bases from J, with 10 bases in between. CDR3 sequence: CASSLSGLETQYF. DNA for the CDR3: TGTGCCAGCAGCTTGTCAGGGTTGGAGACCCAGTACTTC.

The gene calls are TRBV14 and TRBJ2-7, with a possible D match to TRBD1 (5 bases). CDR1 SGHDN and CDR2 FVKESK come from the germline V gene. The CDR3 spans 15 residues. V lost 2 bases and J 0 bases, leaving 11 bases between the germline ends. CDR3 sequence reads: CASSQWGTRSYEQYF. The DNA for the CDR3 is TGTGCCAGCAGCCAATGGGGCACTCGCTCCTACGAGCAGTACTTC.

The chain couples TRBV6-4 to TRBJ1-5, with 11 bases identical to TRBD1. The CDR3 is 17 amino acids. V lost 10 bases and J lost 0; bases outside the gene matches: 11. Germline V lookup: CDR1 MRHNA, CDR2 SNTAGT. DNA for the CDR3: TGTGCCACCTACTCCCGGGACAGGGGGTATAGCAATCAGCCCCAGCATTTT. Its translation is CATYSRDRGYSNQPQHF.

Of note for this clone: Other DNA variants within this sample encode the same CDR3. This chain connects TRBV4-3 to TRBJ2-7, with D tentatively TRBD2 (5 bases). The germline gives CDR1 LGHNA, CDR2 YSLEER. CDR3 length: 14 amino acids. V was pared by 1 base and J by 2 bases, with 9 bases between. The CDR3 DNA sequence: TGCGCCAGCAGCCAAGTAGACGGGGCCTACGAGCAGTACTTC. Its protein product is CASSQVDGAYEQYF.

This clone was seen only once. This sequence joins TRBV9 and TRBJ2-7; 7 nucleotides agree with TRBD1. Unmatched junction bases numbered 7, after V lost 5 bases and J lost 2 bases. The CDR3 totals 14 residues. Germline V gene lookup returns CDR1 SGDLS and CDR2 YYNGEE. CDR3 DNA: TGTGCCAGCAGTTTGACAGGGAACCCCTACGAGCAGTACTTC. Its translation is CASSLTGNPYEQYF.

The chain couples TRBV7-8 to TRBJ2-2, with D possibly matching TRBD2 (6 bases). CDR1 and CDR2 from the germline V gene are SGHVS and FQNEAQ. The CDR3 covers 15 residues. V was cut by 4 bases and J by 1 base, with 10 bases left in between. In DNA, the CDR3 is TGTGCCAGCAGCTCTCCGGGAGAGAACACCGGGGAGCTGTTTTTT. Protein: CASSSPGENTGELFF.

This clone was observed a few times. The same CDR3 arises from other DNA sequences in this sample as well. The chain combines TRBV27 with TRBJ2-1; 8 positions match TRBD2. Germline V lookup: CDR1 MNHEY, CDR2 SMNVEV (reference sequence). V dropped 0 bases and J dropped 0; count of bases not matched to a gene: 1. The CDR3 spans 16 residues. The CDR3 nucleotides are TGTGCCAGCAGTTTATCGAGCGGGAGCTCCTACAATGAGCAGTTCTTC. Amino acids: CASSLSSGSSYNEQFF.

The chain combines TRBV7-9 with TRBJ2-7; perhaps TRBD2 as D (6 bases). Between the trimmed V and J ends, which lost 5 bases and 5 bases, there was a span of 13 bases. The CDR3 has 13 residues. Germline V lookup: CDR1 SEHNR, CDR2 FQNEAQ (reference sequence). Here the CDR3 reads CASSPWGENEQYF. In DNA form, the CDR3 reads TGTGCCAGCAGCCCCTGGGGGGAGAACGAGCAGTACTTC.

The chain links TRBV5-8 to TRBJ2-5; 12 bases are a match to TRBD2. CDR1 is SGHTS, CDR2 YDEGEE, per germline. The CDR3 extends over 15 amino acids. V lost 3 bases to trimming and J lost 4 bases; unmatched junction nucleotides: 4. The CDR3 sequence is CASSSSGGAGETQYF. CDR3 DNA: TGTGCCAGCAGCTCTAGCGGGGGGGCCGGAGAGACCCAGTACTTC.

The V and J genes are TRBV5-1 and TRBJ1-2; D is unclear. The CDR3 contains 16 residues. The V gene's germline CDR1 is SGHRS and CDR2 YFSETQ. V was pared by 2 bases and J by 1 base, with 15 bases between. The DNA for the CDR3 is TGCGCCAGCAGCTTTCCTTCGGCAGATCTTAACTATGGCTACACCTTC. It specifies CASSFPSADLNYGYTF.

J is TRBJ2-3 and V is TRBV6-6; possibly TRBD2 for D (6 bases). V lost 0 bases to trimming and J lost 1 base, with 11 bases between them. Germline values: CDR1 MNHNY, CDR2 SVGAGI (reference sequence). This CDR3 is 16 amino acids long. CDR3 coding DNA: TGTGCCAGCAGTTACTCGACTCCTAGCGGCACAGATACGCAGTATTTT. Translating gives CASSYSTPSGTDTQYF.

The V gene is TRBV11-3, the J gene TRBJ1-2; no definite D call. Trimming removed 4 bases from V and 0 bases from J, with 24 bases in between. This CDR3 is built from 19 residues. Germline V gene lookup returns CDR1 SGHNT and CDR2 YENEEA. The CDR3 DNA follows: TGTGCCAGCAGCTCCCCGCTACTCTTGTGGGCGAGACCTAACTATGGCTACACCTTC. Translation gives CASSSPLLLWARPNYGYTF.

The V and J genes are TRBV4-1 and TRBJ1-1, with TRBD1 identical over 8 bases. V was pared by 7 bases and J by 5 bases, with 9 bases of the junction left unmatched. Germline CDR1 MGHRA, CDR2 YSYEKL. CDR3 length: 14 amino acids. The CDR3, as DNA: TGCGCCAGCACCTCCAACAGGGGGAGGACTGAAGCTTTCTTT. Residues: CASTSNRGRTEAFF.

The rearrangement links TRBV5-1 to TRBJ1-6, with 8 nucleotides matching TRBD1. V was clipped by 3 bases and J by 10 bases; unmatched bases: 9. Germline V CDR1 and CDR2: SGHRS, YFSETQ. The CDR3 spans 15 residues. CDR3 DNA: TGCGCCAGCAGCTCCTTACAGGGGGAGAGATCACCCCTCCACTTT. Protein product: CASSSLQGERSPLHF.

As concerns this clone: Other DNA sequences within the sample encode an identical CDR3. The chain is built from TRBV9 and TRBJ2-2; possible D gene TRBD2, 5 bases. CDR1 is SGDLS and CDR2 is YYNGEE in the germline V gene. This CDR3 has 13 amino acids. The V gene lost 3 bases and the J gene lost 5 bases, with 8 bases spanning the gap. The CDR3 reads CASSESGTGELFF. CDR3 coding DNA: TGTGCCAGCAGCGAGTCGGGAACCGGGGAGCTGTTTTTT.

The rearrangement uses TRBV9 and TRBJ2-1, with TRBD2 matching 8 bases. The V segment lost 1 base and the J segment 3 bases; nucleotides outside the gene matches: 9. The CDR3 is 17 amino acids. Germline loops: CDR1 SGDLS, CDR2 YYNGEE. CDR3 in amino acids: CASSVSSGGTIYNEQFF. The CDR3 region has the DNA TGTGCCAGCAGCGTATCCAGCGGGGGTACCATCTACAATGAGCAGTTCTTC. Full variable domain (remainder filled in from reference TRBV9 and TRBJ2-1): DSGVTQTPKHLITATGQRVTLRCSPRSGDLSVYWYQQSLDQGLQFLIQYYNGEERAKGNILERFSAQQFPDLHSELNLSSLELGDSALYFCASSVSSGGTIYNEQFFGPGTRLTVL.

The chain joins TRBV2 to TRBJ2-5; 10 bases map to TRBD1. Germline CDR1 is SNHLY and CDR2 is FYNNEI. This CDR3 contains 14 residues. V trimming: 6 bases; J trimming: 1 base; junction bases outside the gene matches: 2. The DNA of the CDR3 is TGTGCCAGCAGCGGGACAGGGGCCCAAGAGACCCAGTACTTC. Its translation: CASSGTGAQETQYF. Complete variable domain (other parts from reference TRBV2 and TRBJ2-5): EPEVTQTPSHQVTQMGQEVILRCVPISNHLYFYWYRQILGQKVEFLVSFYNNEISEKSEIFDDQFSVERPDGSNFTLKIRSTKLEDSAMYFCASSGTGAQETQYFGPGTRLLVL.

This clone was found once. The chain couples TRBV5-1 to TRBJ2-7, with 7 bases fitting TRBD1. CDR3 size: 12 residues. V shed 5 bases and J 5 bases; nucleotides not matched to a gene: 4. CDR1 is SGHRS, CDR2 YFSETQ, per germline. As DNA, the CDR3 is TGCGCCAGCAGTGAGGGGGCGGACGAGCAGTACTTC. This gives the protein CASSEGADEQYF.

This chain uses TRBV4-3 with TRBJ1-3; D perhaps matches TRBD1 (5 bases). The CDR3 is 16 residues long. Trimming removed 4 bases at V and 2 bases at J, with 15 bases between. Germline V gene data show CDR1 as LGHNA and CDR2 as YSLEER. The CDR3 DNA reads TGCGCCAGCAGCCCAGTACAGGATTCAGCTGGAAACACCATATATTTT. Translation gives CASSPVQDSAGNTIYF.

The rearrangement uses TRBV7-9 and TRBJ2-7; 7 bases are shared with TRBD1. This CDR3 is built from 16 residues. Trimming removed 4 bases from V and 0 bases from J; junction bases left unmatched: 9. CDR1 is SEHNR, CDR2 FQNEAQ, per germline (reference sequence). The CDR3 coding sequence is TGTGCCAGCAGCTCCGATACAGGGGCGTCCTCCTACGAGCAGTACTTC. Its translation is CASSSDTGASSYEQYF.

The chain joins TRBV9 to TRBJ2-3; no reliable D call. V lost 0 bases and J lost 10, with 18 bases in between. The length of the CDR3 is 15 residues. CDR1 SGDLS and CDR2 YYNGEE come from the germline V gene. CDR3 DNA: TGTGCCAGCAGCGTAGGGGGTGGAACCCCTGGTTCGCAGTATTTT. The encoded protein is CASSVGGGTPGSQYF. Variable domain in full (rest from reference TRBV9 and TRBJ2-3): DSGVTQTPKHLITATGQRVTLRCSPRSGDLSVYWYQQSLDQGLQFLIQYYNGEERAKGNILERFSAQQFPDLHSELNLSSLELGDSALYFCASSVGGGTPGSQYFGPGTRLTVL.

This rearrangement joins TRBV5-1 to TRBJ1-1; 10 positions agree with TRBD1. CDR3 length: 15 residues. The germline gives CDR1 SGHRS, CDR2 YFSETQ. V was pared by 0 bases and J by 5 bases, with 4 bases of the junction left unmatched. CDR3 bases: TGCGCCAGCAGCTTGGGGGGACAGGGGAGAACTGAAGCTTTCTTT. Translation: CASSLGGQGRTEAFF.

The chain recombines TRBV11-3 with TRBJ2-3, with D possibly being TRBD1 (6 bases). This CDR3 spans 15 amino acids. Germline CDR1 reads SGHNT; CDR2 reads YENEEA. Trimming removed 1 base from V and 0 bases from J, with 8 bases in between. CDR3 DNA sequence: TGTGCCAGCAGCTTAGCAGGGGAGAGCACAGATACGCAGTATTTT. Translating gives CASSLAGESTDTQYF.